Following are 7 T cell receptor beta chains from one sample sequenced in a study of shared clonotypes between healthy human individuals. Clones were sequenced by immunoSEQ multiplex PCR, and TCRdb holds only the in-frame ones, with some missing. The top ten clones hold around 12% of a sample with about 460,000 clones, more than 70% of them seen once. The sample comprised PBMCs. The origin of the receptors is a woman between 35 and 50 years old in good health. Some clones in this sample may be carry-over from other donors' samples.

In the case of this clone: Since a far larger clone is one base different, this is likely a read error. No conserved phenylalanine or tryptophan is present at the end of the CDR3, so a read error is the likely explanation. The chain carries TRBV30 and TRBJ2-2; D remains ambiguous. Trimming stripped 5 bases from V and 4 bases from J, with 11 bases between. This CDR3 region has 13 residues. Germline-derived CDR1 and CDR2 are GTSNPN and SVGIG (reference sequence). CDR3 coding DNA: TGTGCCTGGGACACCGCCGGCACCGGGGAGCTGTTTCTT. Residues: CAWDTAGTGELFL.

V is TRBV7-8 and J is TRBJ2-5; TRBD2 matches 9 bases. V dropped 5 bases and J dropped 4; count of bases not matched to a gene: 8. Germline CDR1 reads SGHVS; CDR2 reads FQNEAQ. The CDR3 loop spans 15 amino acids. CDR3 in DNA: TGTGCCAGCAGCCCAGCAGGACTAGCGTCAGAGACCCAGTACTTC. Translated, it gives CASSPAGLASETQYF.

This clone was seen just once. The chain recombines TRBV2 with TRBJ1-2; D gene uncertain. The V and J ends lost 6 bases and 6 bases respectively, with 11 bases between them. This CDR3 has 12 amino acids. CDR1 and CDR2 from the germline V gene are SNHLY and FYNNEI. In DNA, the CDR3 is TGTGCCAGCAGCAGGTTGTTCAATGGCTACACCTTC. Translating gives CASSRLFNGYTF.

This clone was observed a few times. The CDR3 DNA reads as TGTGCCAGCAGTTCCCTCGGGGGGAACACCGGGGAGCTGTTTTTT. Its protein is CASSSLGGNTGELFF. The chain uses TRBV28 and TRBJ2-2, with D possibly matching TRBD2 (6 bases). The CDR3 consists of 15 residues. Germline lookup yields CDR1 MDHEN and CDR2 SYDVKM. Trimming took 4 bases from V and 1 from J, leaving 10 bases between them. Complete variable domain (other parts from reference TRBV28 and TRBJ2-2): DVKVTQSSRYLVKRTGEKVFLECVQDMDHENMFWYRQDPGLGLRLIYFSYDVKMKEKGDIPEGYSVSREKKERFSLILESASTNQTSMYLCASSSLGGNTGELFFGEGSRLTVL.

V gene TRBV29-1 combines with J gene TRBJ1-2; 7 bases line up with TRBD1. CDR3 length equals 13 residues. CDR1 is SQVTM, CDR2 ANQGSEA, per germline. Trimming cost V 5 bases and J 6 bases; bases outside gene matches: 9. The CDR3 sequence is CSVTDSGQDGYTF. CDR3 in DNA: TGCAGCGTTACCGATAGTGGACAGGATGGCTACACCTTC.

The CDR3 coding sequence is TGTGCCAGCAGCACCGGGGGGAATATGAACACTGAAGCTTTCTTT. Amino acids: CASSTGGNMNTEAFF. This chain joins TRBV5-4 and TRBJ1-1; D perhaps matches TRBD1 (5 bases). Per the germline V gene, CDR1 is SGHNT and CDR2 is YYREEE (reference sequence). Trimming took off 4 bases at V and 0 bases at J, with 13 bases between the two ends. The CDR3 length is 15 residues.

This clone occurred many times. V is TRBV4-2 and J is TRBJ2-1; possibly TRBD2 for D (5 bases). Per the germline V gene, CDR1 is LGHNA and CDR2 is YNFKEQ. The CDR3 is made up of 12 amino acids. The V and J ends lost 3 bases and 9 bases respectively, with 9 bases between them. The CDR3 loop reads CASSHNRGEQFF. The CDR3 bases are TGTGCCAGCAGCCACAACCGGGGTGAGCAGTTCTTC.